One TCR beta chain is described in this entry. Its antigen is currently unknown. This record comes from a study of cytomegalovirus exposure and HLA in healthy donors. Study context: An earlier analysis identified 95 million to 120 million unique TCR beta sequences in approximately 170 million T cells. Points from the study as a whole: A later analysis, which compared TCR beta chains of equal frequency, found the HLA-associated ones more clonally expanded. TRBV6-2, TRBV6-3 and some other V segments were excluded as indistinguishable.

A multiplex PCR was run with 60 Vbeta primers and 13 Jbeta primers. Sequencing was performed with immunoSEQ multiplex PCR; in TCRdb, only in-frame clones are kept and a portion is missing. The sample holds roughly 190,000 clones; approximately 77% are singletons and the top ten take around 3.6%. The V and J ends lost 4 bases and 2 bases respectively, with 19 bases between them. This CDR3 region has 16 residues. CDR1 and CDR2 (germline): SGHDT, YYEEEE. The rearrangement links TRBV5-6 to TRBJ2-7, with D tentatively TRBD1 (7 bases). The sample comprised PBMCs. The clonotype comes from a middle-aged man in good health and CMV-seropositive. For the CDR3, the DNA is TGTGCCAGCAGCACCACAGGGGATGCGGGGACCTACGAGCAGTACTTC. It codes for CASSTTGDAGTYEQYF. Full variable domain (rest looked up from reference TRBV5-6 and TRBJ2-7): DAGVTQSPTHLIKTRGQQVTLRCSPKSGHDTVSWYQQALGQGPQFIFQYYEEEERQRGNFPDRFSGHQFPNYSSELNVNALLLGDSALYLCASSTTGDAGTYEQYFGPGTRLTVT.